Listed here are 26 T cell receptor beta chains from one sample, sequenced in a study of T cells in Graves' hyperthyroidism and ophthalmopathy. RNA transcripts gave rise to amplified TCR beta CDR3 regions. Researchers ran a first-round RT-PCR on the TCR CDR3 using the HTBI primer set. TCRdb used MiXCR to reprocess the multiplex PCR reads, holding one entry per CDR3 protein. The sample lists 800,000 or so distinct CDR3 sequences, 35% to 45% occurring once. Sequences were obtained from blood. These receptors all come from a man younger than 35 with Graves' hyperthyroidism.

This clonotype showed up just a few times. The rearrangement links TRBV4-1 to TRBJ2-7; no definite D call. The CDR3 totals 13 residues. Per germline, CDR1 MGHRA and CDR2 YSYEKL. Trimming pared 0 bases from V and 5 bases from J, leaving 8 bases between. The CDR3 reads CASSQDSEDEQYF. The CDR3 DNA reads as TGCGCCAGCAGCCAAGATTCAGAGGACGAGCAGTACTTC.

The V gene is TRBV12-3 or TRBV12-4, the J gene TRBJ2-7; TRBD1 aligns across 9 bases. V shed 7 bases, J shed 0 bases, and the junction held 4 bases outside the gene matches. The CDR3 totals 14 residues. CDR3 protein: CASKPQGASYEQYF. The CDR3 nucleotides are TGTGCCAGCAAGCCACAGGGGGCCTCCTACGAGCAGTACTTC.

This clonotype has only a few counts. The CDR3 loop reads CASSLWDVLQETQYF. In DNA form, the CDR3 reads TGTGCCAGCAGCCTTTGGGACGTACTCCAAGAGACCCAGTACTTC. The J gene is TRBJ2-5, the V gene TRBV5-4; D could derive from TRBD1 or TRBD2 (5 bases each). Looked up from germline, CDR1 is SGHNT and CDR2 is YYREEE (reference sequence). The CDR3 totals 15 residues. Trimming took off 4 bases at V and 1 base at J, with 14 bases between the two ends.

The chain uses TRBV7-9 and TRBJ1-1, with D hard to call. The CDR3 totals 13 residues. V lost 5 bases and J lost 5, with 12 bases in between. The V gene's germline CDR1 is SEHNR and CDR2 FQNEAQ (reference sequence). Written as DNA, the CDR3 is TGTGCCAGCAGCGAGTTCGGCCCGACTGAAGCTTTCTTT. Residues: CASSEFGPTEAFF.

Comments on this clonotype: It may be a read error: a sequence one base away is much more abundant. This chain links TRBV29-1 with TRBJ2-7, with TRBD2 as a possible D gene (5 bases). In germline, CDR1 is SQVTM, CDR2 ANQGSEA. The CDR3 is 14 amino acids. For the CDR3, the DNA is TGCAGCGTTGCTATTCTGGGGAGCTCCCACGAGCAGTACTTC. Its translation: CSVAILGSSHEQYF.

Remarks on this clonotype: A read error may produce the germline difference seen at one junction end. CDR3 protein: CACSVSSGGLGETQYF. The CDR3 coding sequence is TGTGCCTGCAGCGTATCTAGCGGGGGTTTAGGAGAGACCCAGTACTTC. The chain couples TRBV13 to TRBJ2-5; TRBD2 aligns across 10 bases. In germline, CDR1 is PRHDT, CDR2 FYEKMQ (reference sequence). The length of the CDR3 is 16 residues.

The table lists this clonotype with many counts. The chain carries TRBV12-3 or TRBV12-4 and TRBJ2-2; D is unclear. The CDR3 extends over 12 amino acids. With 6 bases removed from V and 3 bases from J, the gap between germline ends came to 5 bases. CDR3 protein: CASSFYTGELFF. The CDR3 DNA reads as TGTGCCAGCAGCTTTTACACCGGGGAGCTGTTTTTT.

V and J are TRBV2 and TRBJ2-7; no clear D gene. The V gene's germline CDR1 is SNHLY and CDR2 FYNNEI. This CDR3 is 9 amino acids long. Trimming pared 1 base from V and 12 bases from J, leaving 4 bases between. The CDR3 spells CASSEGLYF. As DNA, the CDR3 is TGTGCCAGCAGTGAAGGGTTGTACTTC.

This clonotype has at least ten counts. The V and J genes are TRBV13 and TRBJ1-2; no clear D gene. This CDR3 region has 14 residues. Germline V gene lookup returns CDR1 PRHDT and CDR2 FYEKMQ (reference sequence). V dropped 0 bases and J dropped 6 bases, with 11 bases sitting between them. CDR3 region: CASSLGRSRDGYTF. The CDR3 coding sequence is TGTGCCAGCAGCTTAGGACGGAGCCGCGATGGCTACACCTTC.

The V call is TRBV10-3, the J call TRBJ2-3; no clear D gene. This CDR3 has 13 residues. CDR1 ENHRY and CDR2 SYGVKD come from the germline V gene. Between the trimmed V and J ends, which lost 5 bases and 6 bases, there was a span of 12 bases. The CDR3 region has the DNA TGTGCCATCAGTTTAAGAGGTGGGGATACGCAGTATTTT. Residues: CAISLRGGDTQYF.

CDR3 protein: CASSLTGTLTGELFF. CDR3 in DNA: TGCGCCAGCAGTCTGACCGGGACACTGACCGGGGAGCTGTTTTTT. The V and J genes are TRBV5-1 and TRBJ2-2, with D tentatively TRBD1 (6 bases). CDR1 and CDR2 (germline): SGHRS, YFSETQ. CDR3 length: 15 amino acids. Trimming stripped 5 bases from V and 5 bases from J, with 16 bases between.

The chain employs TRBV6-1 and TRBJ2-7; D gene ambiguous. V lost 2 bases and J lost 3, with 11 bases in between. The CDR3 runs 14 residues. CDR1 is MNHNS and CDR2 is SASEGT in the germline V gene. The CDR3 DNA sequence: TGTGCCAGCAGTGAAAGCCAGCTACTCTACGAGCAGTACTTC. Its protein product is CASSESQLLYEQYF.

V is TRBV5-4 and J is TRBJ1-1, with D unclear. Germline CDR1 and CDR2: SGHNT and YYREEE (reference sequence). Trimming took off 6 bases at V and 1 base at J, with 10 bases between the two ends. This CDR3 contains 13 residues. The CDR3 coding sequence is TGTGCCAGCATCCACCGGGGGAACACTGAAGCTTTCTTT. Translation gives CASIHRGNTEAFF.

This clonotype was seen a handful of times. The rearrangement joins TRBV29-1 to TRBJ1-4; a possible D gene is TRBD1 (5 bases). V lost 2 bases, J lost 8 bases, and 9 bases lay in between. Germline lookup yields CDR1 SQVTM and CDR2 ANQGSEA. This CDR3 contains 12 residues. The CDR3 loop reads CSVERAGEKLFF. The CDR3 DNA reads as TGCAGCGTTGAACGGGCAGGGGAAAAACTGTTTTTT.

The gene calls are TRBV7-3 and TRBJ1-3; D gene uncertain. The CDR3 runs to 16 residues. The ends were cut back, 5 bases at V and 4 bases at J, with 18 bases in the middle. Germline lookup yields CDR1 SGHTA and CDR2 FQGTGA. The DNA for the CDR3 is TGTGCCAGCAGCCAGAGCCTCAATGCGGCAGGAAACACCATATATTTT. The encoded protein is CASSQSLNAAGNTIYF.

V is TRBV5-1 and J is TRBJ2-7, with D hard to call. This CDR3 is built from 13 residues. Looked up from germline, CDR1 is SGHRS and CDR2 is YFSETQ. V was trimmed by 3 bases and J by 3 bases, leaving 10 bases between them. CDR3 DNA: TGCGCCAGCAGCTCGTGGGTTGGCTACGAGCAGTACTTC. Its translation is CASSSWVGYEQYF.

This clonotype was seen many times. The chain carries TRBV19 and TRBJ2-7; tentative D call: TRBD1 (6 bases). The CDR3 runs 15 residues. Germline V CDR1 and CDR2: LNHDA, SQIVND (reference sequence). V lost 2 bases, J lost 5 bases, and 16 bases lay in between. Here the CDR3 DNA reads TGTGCCAGTAGTATACTGGGGGCGAGGAACAACGAGCAGTACTTC. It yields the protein CASSILGARNNEQYF. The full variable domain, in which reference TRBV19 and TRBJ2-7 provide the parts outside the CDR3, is DGGITQSPKYLFRKEGQNVTLSCEQNLNHDAMYWYRQDPGQGLRLIYYSQIVNDFQKGDIAEGYSVSREKKESFPLTVTSAQKNPTAFYLCASSILGARNNEQYFGPGTRLTVT.

The CDR3 here is CASSSTGDSYTF. The CDR3 nucleotides read TGTGCCAGCTCCTCGACAGGGGACAGCTACACCTTC. The rearrangement uses TRBV7-9 and TRBJ1-2; 8 nucleotides match TRBD1. J gave up 9 bases and V 8 bases, and 8 bases lay outside the gene matches. The CDR3 runs to 12 residues. The germline gives CDR1 SEHNR, CDR2 FQNEAQ (reference sequence).

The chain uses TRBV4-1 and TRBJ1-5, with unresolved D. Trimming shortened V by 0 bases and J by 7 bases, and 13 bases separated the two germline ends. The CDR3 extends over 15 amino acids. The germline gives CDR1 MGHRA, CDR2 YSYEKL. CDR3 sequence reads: CASSQEKQVPQPQHF. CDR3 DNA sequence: TGCGCCAGCAGCCAAGAAAAGCAGGTCCCCCAGCCCCAGCATTTT.

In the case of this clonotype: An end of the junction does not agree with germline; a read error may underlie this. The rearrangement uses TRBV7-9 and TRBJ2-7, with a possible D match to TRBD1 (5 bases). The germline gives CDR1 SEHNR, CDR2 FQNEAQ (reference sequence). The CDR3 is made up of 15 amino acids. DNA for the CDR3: TGCGCCAGCAGCCAAGGGTGGGGCCCTGGGTACGAGCAGTACTTC. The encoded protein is CASSQGWGPGYEQYF.

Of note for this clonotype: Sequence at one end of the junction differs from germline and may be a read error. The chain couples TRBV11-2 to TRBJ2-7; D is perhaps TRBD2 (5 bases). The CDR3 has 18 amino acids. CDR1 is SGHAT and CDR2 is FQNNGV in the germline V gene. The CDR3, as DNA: TGCGCCAGCAGCCAAGATTCCGGGGTTACTAGTAATCCCTACGAGCAGTACTTC. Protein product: CASSQDSGVTSNPYEQYF.

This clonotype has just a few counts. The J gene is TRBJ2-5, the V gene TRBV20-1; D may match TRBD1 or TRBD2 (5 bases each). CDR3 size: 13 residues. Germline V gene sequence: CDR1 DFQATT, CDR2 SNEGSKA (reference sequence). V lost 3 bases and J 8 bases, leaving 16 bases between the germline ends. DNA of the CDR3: TGCAGTGCTAGGAGGGAACAGGTTCTCACCCAGTACTTC. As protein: CSARREQVLTQYF.

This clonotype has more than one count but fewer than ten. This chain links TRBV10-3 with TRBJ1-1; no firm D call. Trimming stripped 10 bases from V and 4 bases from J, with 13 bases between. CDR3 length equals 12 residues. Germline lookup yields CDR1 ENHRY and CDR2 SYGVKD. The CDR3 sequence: CASCARTTEAFF. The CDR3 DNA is TGTGCCAGCTGTGCCCGGACCACTGAAGCTTTCTTT.

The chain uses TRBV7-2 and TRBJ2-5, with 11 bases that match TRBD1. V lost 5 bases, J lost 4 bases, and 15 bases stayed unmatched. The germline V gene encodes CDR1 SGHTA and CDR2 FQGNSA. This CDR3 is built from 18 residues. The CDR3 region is CASSTGQGGPNGRETQYF. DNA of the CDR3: TGTGCCAGCAGCACGGGACAGGGGGGCCCTAATGGGAGAGAGACCCAGTACTTC. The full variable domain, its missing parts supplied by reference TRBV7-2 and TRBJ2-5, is GAGVSQSPSNKVTEKGKDVELRCDPISGHTALYWYRQSLGQGLEFLIYFQGNSAPDKSGLPSDRFSAERTGGSVSTLTIQRTQQEDSAVYLCASSTGQGGPNGRETQYFGPGTRLLVL.

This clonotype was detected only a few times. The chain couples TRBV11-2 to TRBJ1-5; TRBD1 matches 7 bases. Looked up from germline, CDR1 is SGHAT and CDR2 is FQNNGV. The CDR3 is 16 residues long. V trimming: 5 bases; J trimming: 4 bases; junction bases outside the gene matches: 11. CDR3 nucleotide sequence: TGTGCCAGCAGCAAAGGGGGCGGCGTGTTAAATCAGCCCCAGCATTTT. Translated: CASSKGGGVLNQPQHF.

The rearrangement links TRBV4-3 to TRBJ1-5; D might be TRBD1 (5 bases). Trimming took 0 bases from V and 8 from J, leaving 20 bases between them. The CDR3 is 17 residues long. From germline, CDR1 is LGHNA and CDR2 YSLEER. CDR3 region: CASSQEGATEIREPQHF. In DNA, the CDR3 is TGCGCCAGCAGCCAAGAAGGGGCGACTGAGATAAGGGAGCCCCAGCATTTT.